The 16 T cell receptor beta chains listed next were all sequenced from one sample in a study of technical replicates of blood from a handful of donors. TCRdb's copy holds only in-frame clones and misses some; the assay was immunoSEQ multiplex PCR. This sample has about 100,000 clones, with roughly 95% found just once. The sequencing sample was made of T cells isolated from PBMCs. These receptors came from a human donor in good health.

This rearrangement joins TRBV18 to TRBJ2-5; D gene ambiguous. V lost 6 bases, J lost 0 bases, and 11 bases lay in between. CDR3 length: 14 amino acids. Germline lookup yields CDR1 KGHSH and CDR2 LQKENI. The CDR3 is CASSAGRDQETQYF. CDR3 nucleotide sequence: TGTGCCAGCTCCGCCGGCCGGGACCAAGAGACCCAGTACTTC. Looking up the rest from reference TRBV18 and TRBJ2-5 gives the full variable domain: NAGVMQNPRHLVRRRGQEARLRCSPMKGHSHVYWYRQLPEEGLKFMVYLQKENIIDESGMPKERFSAEFPKEGPSILRIQQVVRGDSAAYFCASSAGRDQETQYFGPGTRLLVL.

DNA for the CDR3: TGTGCCAGCAGCTACGGGACAGGGACCTACAATGAGCAGTTCTTC. This codes for CASSYGTGTYNEQFF. The chain employs TRBV7-6 and TRBJ2-1; 9 nucleotides align to TRBD1. Looked up from germline, CDR1 is SGHVS and CDR2 is FNYEAQ. Losses at the gene ends were 4 bases for V and 2 bases for J; bases not matched to a gene: 3. The CDR3 is made up of 15 amino acids. The whole variable domain, filled in from reference TRBV7-6 and TRBJ2-1, reads GAGVSQSPRYKVTKRGQDVALRCDPISGHVSLYWYRQALGQGPEFLTYFNYEAQQDKSGLPNDRFSAERPEGSISTLTIQRTEQRDSAMYRCASSYGTGTYNEQFFGPGTRLTVL.

The chain joins TRBV4-1 to TRBJ1-2; the D gene is possibly TRBD1 (6 bases). The CDR3 covers 17 residues. V dropped 1 base and J dropped 6 bases, with 21 bases sitting between them. The germline gives CDR1 MGHRA, CDR2 YSYEKL. The CDR3 sequence: CASSQGTGSRRVDGYTF. The CDR3 DNA is TGCGCCAGCAGCCAAGGTACAGGGTCCCGGAGAGTGGATGGCTACACCTTC.

This chain uses TRBV5-6 with TRBJ2-2, with D possibly matching TRBD1 (5 bases). Trimming shortened V by 4 bases and J by 1 base, and 11 bases separated the two germline ends. Looked up from germline, CDR1 is SGHDT and CDR2 is YYEEEE. The CDR3 loop spans 15 amino acids. The CDR3 DNA is TGTGCCAGCAGCCTTCCGCAGGGGAACACCGGGGAGCTGTTTTTT. This gives the protein CASSLPQGNTGELFF.

This chain uses TRBV27 with TRBJ1-2; D gene ambiguous. This CDR3 has 13 residues. V gave up 1 base and J gave up 1 base, with 4 bases separating them. Germline CDR1 MNHEY, CDR2 SMNVEV (reference sequence). The CDR3 region has the DNA TGTGCCAGCAGTTTATGGAGTAACTATGGCTACACCTTC. Translating gives CASSLWSNYGYTF.

This clone has more than one count but fewer than ten. The chain is built from TRBV10-3 and TRBJ1-2; TRBD1 aligns across 8 bases. J was trimmed by 8 bases and V by 4 bases; bases with no gene match: 9. CDR3 length equals 14 residues. Germline lookup yields CDR1 ENHRY and CDR2 SYGVKD. CDR3 sequence reads: CAISGPQGAGGYTF. The CDR3 nucleotides are TGTGCCATCAGTGGACCCCAGGGGGCTGGGGGCTACACCTTC.

The chain couples TRBV27 to TRBJ2-7, with D perhaps matching TRBD1 (6 bases). CDR1 is MNHEY and CDR2 is SMNVEV in the germline V gene (reference sequence). CDR3 size: 12 residues. Trimming removed 3 bases from V and 6 bases from J, with 9 bases in between. The CDR3, as DNA: TGTGCCAGCAGTTTCGGGACACGCGAGCAGTACTTC. Translation gives CASSFGTREQYF.

The chain has TRBV11-2 and TRBJ1-1; D is possibly TRBD1 (6 bases). Trimming took 5 bases from V and 0 from J, leaving 10 bases between them. The CDR3 consists of 14 residues. Germline CDR1 reads SGHAT; CDR2 reads FQNNGV. Written as DNA, the CDR3 is TGTGCCAGCAGCCGGGGACACCTGAACACTGAAGCTTTCTTT. This sequence encodes CASSRGHLNTEAFF.

The chain combines TRBV27 with TRBJ1-1, with D possibly TRBD1 on 6 matching bases. CDR1 is MNHEY, CDR2 SMNVEV, per germline (reference sequence). Deletions cut 2 bases from V and 4 bases from J, with 26 bases between. This CDR3 spans 19 amino acids. CDR3 DNA sequence: TGTGCCAGCAGTTTAAGGTTTGGGGGGGCGATTTTTCGTGCCACTGAAGCTTTCTTT. Residues: CASSLRFGGAIFRATEAFF.

V and J are TRBV10-1 and TRBJ1-2; D perhaps matches TRBD1 (5 bases). V lost 6 bases and J 8 bases, leaving 22 bases between the germline ends. Germline values: CDR1 WNHNN, CDR2 SYGVQD (reference sequence). This CDR3 comprises 15 residues. Here the CDR3 DNA reads TGCGCCAGCAGCAAGGACACCCTGAAGGAGAAAGGCTACACCTTC. Translating it yields CASSKDTLKEKGYTF.

CDR3 nucleotides: TGTGCCAGCAGCTTTGAAGGGAGTTCCAATGAGCAGTTCTTC. This codes for CASSFEGSSNEQFF. The chain employs TRBV11-2 and TRBJ2-1; D may be TRBD2 (5 bases). Between the trimmed V and J ends, which lost 3 bases and 6 bases, there was a span of 12 bases. The V gene's germline CDR1 is SGHAT and CDR2 FQNNGV. This CDR3 spans 14 amino acids.

The CDR3 bases are TGTGCCAGTAGGGGAGAGAATTCCTACGAGCAGTACTTC. It is translated as CASRGENSYEQYF. The genes are TRBV19 and TRBJ2-7; D might be TRBD2 (5 bases). Trimming took 6 bases from V and 1 from J, leaving 10 bases between them. The CDR3 consists of 13 residues. Per the germline V gene, CDR1 is LNHDA and CDR2 is SQIVND (reference sequence).

This clone has a handful of counts. V usage is TRBV2 and J usage is TRBJ1-1; TRBD1 aligns across 7 bases. Germline V gives CDR1 SNHLY, CDR2 FYNNEI. There are 14 residues in the CDR3. V trimming: 7 bases; J trimming: 5 bases; junction bases outside the gene matches: 10. CDR3 residues: CASNLNRGGTEAFF. DNA of the CDR3: TGTGCCAGCAATTTAAACAGGGGCGGTACTGAAGCTTTCTTT.

This chain links TRBV5-1 with TRBJ2-3; 7 bases are shared with TRBD2. Germline CDR1 SGHRS, CDR2 YFSETQ. The CDR3 has 14 amino acids. Unmatched junction bases numbered 2, after V lost 2 bases and J lost 2 bases. CDR3 residues: CASSFSGLTDTQYF. The CDR3 DNA sequence: TGCGCCAGCAGCTTTAGCGGGCTCACAGATACGCAGTATTTT. Supplemented by reference TRBV5-1 and TRBJ2-3, the full variable domain reads KAGVTQTPRYLIKTRGQQVTLSCSPISGHRSVSWYQQTPGQGLQFLFEYFSETQRNKGNFPGRFSGRQFSNSRSEMNVSTLELGDSALYLCASSFSGLTDTQYFGPGTRLTVL.

The chain couples TRBV29-1 to TRBJ1-1; perhaps TRBD1 as D (5 bases). The CDR3 loop spans 13 amino acids. Germline assignment: CDR1 SQVTM and CDR2 ANQGSEA. Between the trimmed V and J ends, which lost 7 bases and 4 bases, there was a span of 16 bases. The CDR3 nucleotides read TGCAGCGGGACATCGACAGTAAGCACTGAAGCTTTCTTT. It encodes CSGTSTVSTEAFF.

The rearrangement joins TRBV14 to TRBJ2-1; 7 nucleotides match TRBD2. V was clipped by 5 bases and J by 4 bases; unmatched bases: 11. CDR1 SGHDN and CDR2 FVKESK come from the germline V gene. The CDR3 is 16 amino acids. In DNA, the CDR3 is TGTGCCAGCAGCTTCAGTTGGAGGGAGGGTTACAATGAGCAGTTCTTC. Protein: CASSFSWREGYNEQFF.